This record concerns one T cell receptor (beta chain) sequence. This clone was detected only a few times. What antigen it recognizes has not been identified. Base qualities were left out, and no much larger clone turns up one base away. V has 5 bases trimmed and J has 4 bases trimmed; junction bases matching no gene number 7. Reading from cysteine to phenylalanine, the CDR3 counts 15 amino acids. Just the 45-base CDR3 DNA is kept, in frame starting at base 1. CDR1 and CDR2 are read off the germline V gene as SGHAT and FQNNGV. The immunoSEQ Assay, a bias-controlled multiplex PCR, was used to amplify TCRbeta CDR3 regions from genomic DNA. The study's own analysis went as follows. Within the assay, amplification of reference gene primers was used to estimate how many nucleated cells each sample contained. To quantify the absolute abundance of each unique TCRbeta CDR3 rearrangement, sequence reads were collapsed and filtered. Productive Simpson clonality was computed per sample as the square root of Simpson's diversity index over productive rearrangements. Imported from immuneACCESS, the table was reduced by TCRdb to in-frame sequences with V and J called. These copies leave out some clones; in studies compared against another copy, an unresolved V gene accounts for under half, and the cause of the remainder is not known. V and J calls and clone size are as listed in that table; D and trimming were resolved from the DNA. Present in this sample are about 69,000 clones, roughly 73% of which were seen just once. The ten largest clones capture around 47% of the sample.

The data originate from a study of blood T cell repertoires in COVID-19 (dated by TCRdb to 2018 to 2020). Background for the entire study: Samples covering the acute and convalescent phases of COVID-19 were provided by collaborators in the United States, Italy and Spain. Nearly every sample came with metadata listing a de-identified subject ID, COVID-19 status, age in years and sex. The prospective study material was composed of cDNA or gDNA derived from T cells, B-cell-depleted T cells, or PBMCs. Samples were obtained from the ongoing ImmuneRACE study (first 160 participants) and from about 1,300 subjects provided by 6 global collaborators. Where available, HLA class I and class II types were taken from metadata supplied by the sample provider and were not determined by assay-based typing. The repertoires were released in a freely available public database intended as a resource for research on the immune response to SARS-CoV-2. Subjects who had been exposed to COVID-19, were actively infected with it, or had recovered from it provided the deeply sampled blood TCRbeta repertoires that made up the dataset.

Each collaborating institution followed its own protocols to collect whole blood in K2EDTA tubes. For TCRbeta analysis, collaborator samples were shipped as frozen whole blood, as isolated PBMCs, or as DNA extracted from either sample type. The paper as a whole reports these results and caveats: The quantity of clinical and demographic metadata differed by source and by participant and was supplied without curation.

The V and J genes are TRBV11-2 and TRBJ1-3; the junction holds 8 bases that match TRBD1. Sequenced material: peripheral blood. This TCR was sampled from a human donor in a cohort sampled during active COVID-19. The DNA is TGTGCCAGCAGCCGGACAGGGTCGTACGGAAACACCATATATTTT. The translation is CASSRTGSYGNTIYF.